This is a list of T cell receptor beta chains from one sample in a study of blood T cell repertoires in COVID-19. Using immunoSEQ multiplex PCR, the repertoire was profiled, and TCRdb retains in-frame clones only, with some absent. The table lists 110,000 to 150,000 clones, around 90% of them singletons. The sequencing sample was made of peripheral blood. The receptors originated from an elderly woman with acute or convalescent COVID-19. CDR3s include the opening cysteine and the closing phenylalanine or tryptophan. The D gene is left open where the match is weak.

J gene	D gene	V gene	CDR3 protein
TRBJ1-6	.	TRBV3-1/TRBV3-2	CASSQGGQSSYNSPLHF
TRBJ1-2	.	TRBV6-1	CASSEGGRDGYTF
TRBJ2-7	TRBD1	TRBV2	CASSAGTEPYEQYF
TRBJ1-1	TRBD1	TRBV18	CASSPITGDTEAFF
TRBJ2-1	.	TRBV7-3	CASSRGRGNEQFF
TRBJ2-5	.	TRBV19	CASSPRVGARYQETQYF
TRBJ1-2	TRBD1	TRBV6-2/TRBV6-3	CASSYRTGPGNYGYTF
TRBJ2-2	TRBD1	TRBV18	CASSPTGAATGELFF
TRBJ2-3	TRBD1	TRBV9	CASSPGQPSTDTQYF
TRBJ2-2	TRBD2	TRBV7-9	CASSFGTSESNGELFF
TRBJ2-3	TRBD2	TRBV7-3	CASSFGGGSTDTQYF
TRBJ1-6	.	TRBV18	CASSPPAGGNSPLHF
TRBJ1-3	.	TRBV19	CASRSDGNTIYF
TRBJ1-1	.	TRBV5-1	CASSLHEPRSTEAFF
TRBJ1-6	.	TRBV5-6	CASSLRGTRDSPLHF
TRBJ1-4	TRBD1	TRBV4-2	CASSQEPAGGNEKLFF
TRBJ1-2	.	TRBV7-8	CASSGQTVNYGYTF
TRBJ2-1	TRBD2	TRBV5-1	CASSQGLANEQFF
TRBJ1-2	TRBD1	TRBV6-5	CASRRDRGRLYTF
TRBJ1-2	.	TRBV7-5	CARPIAINYGYTF
TRBJ2-7	.	TRBV28	CASTPGTSRGNEQYF
TRBJ1-6	.	TRBV3-1/TRBV3-2	CASSQSHRDSPLHF
TRBJ1-6	.	TRBV18	CASSLAEGAYSPLHF
TRBJ2-1	.	TRBV9	CASSARGGSYNEQFF
TRBJ2-7	TRBD1	TRBV6-5	CASSYRDRGRYEQYF
TRBJ1-5	.	TRBV10-3	CAISEKPGVGQPQHF
TRBJ2-3	.	TRBV7-2	CASSLVTRALGTQYF
TRBJ2-7	TRBD1	TRBV6-5	CASRTGSSYEQYF
TRBJ2-7	.	TRBV3-1/TRBV3-2	CASSRYRDKNIYEQYF
TRBJ1-1	.	TRBV18	CASSPLADMNTEAFF
TRBJ1-4	TRBD1	TRBV5-1	CASSFNRGSNEKLFF
TRBJ1-4	TRBD1	TRBV5-6	CASSLRTGGYEKLFF
TRBJ1-1	TRBD1	TRBV3-1/TRBV3-2	CASSIRQGAPNTEAFF
TRBJ1-3	TRBD1	TRBV12-3/TRBV12-4	CASSFNRGDTIYF
TRBJ2-3	TRBD2	TRBV12-5	CASGLSSGGADTQYF